This passage covers 2 T cell receptor beta chains from one sample sequenced in a study of blood T cell repertoires in COVID-19. This table comes from immunoSEQ multiplex PCR, and its TCRdb copy is limited to in-frame clones, with some not included. Found here are roughly 670,000 clones, over 80% of them singletons; the top ten hold 0.2% to 0.3%. Sequencing input: peripheral blood. These receptors came from a young woman with acute or convalescent COVID-19.

This chain uses TRBV5-5 with TRBJ2-7; TRBD1 agrees at 8 bases. V shed 3 bases, J shed 0 bases, and the junction held 8 bases outside the gene matches. The CDR3 is made up of 16 amino acids. Germline CDR1 and CDR2: SGHKS and YYEKEE (reference sequence). The CDR3 protein is CASSWERQGSSYEQYF. Here the CDR3 DNA reads TGTGCCAGCAGCTGGGAAAGACAGGGGAGCTCCTACGAGCAGTACTTC.

This clone occurred once. The genes are TRBV4-1 and TRBJ2-7; D perhaps matches TRBD1 (5 bases). The length of the CDR3 is 15 residues. V was clipped by 5 bases and J by 3 bases, with 17 bases between them. Germline CDR1 reads MGHRA; CDR2 reads YSYEKL. CDR3 region: CASSFQGSGFYEQYF. The CDR3 nucleotides read TGCGCCAGCAGCTTTCAGGGATCAGGGTTCTACGAGCAGTACTTC.